The T cell receptor beta chain under discussion was sequenced for a study of T cell repertoires in cytomegalovirus infection. Overall study context: Use of recently identified HLA-C-restricted and well-studied HLA-B-restricted CMV epitopes was part of the study. Both a matching HLA type and CMV infection were indicated by public TCR beta signatures.

In regard to this clonotype: What it binds is not known.

MiXCR, run by TCRdb on the reads, gives a single entry per CDR3 protein. The top ten clones hold around 11% of a sample with about 830,000 distinct CDR3 sequences, approximately 29% of them seen once. The germline V gene has CDR1 DFQATT and CDR2 SNEGSKA (reference sequence). V gave up 7 bases and J gave up 6 bases; unmatched junction bases: 17. CDR3 length: 15 amino acids. Sequencing was performed on cultured CD8+ T cells from PBMCs, taken from culture after CMV antigen stimulation. V gene TRBV20-1 combines with J gene TRBJ2-7, with 8 bases identical to TRBD1. This receptor was identified in a human donor in good health (CMV status not recorded). Some clones in this sample may be carry-over from other donors' samples. CDR3 sequence: CSVRKPGQVSSEQYF. The DNA for the CDR3 is TGCAGTGTTCGAAAGCCGGGACAGGTCTCAAGCGAGCAGTACTTC.